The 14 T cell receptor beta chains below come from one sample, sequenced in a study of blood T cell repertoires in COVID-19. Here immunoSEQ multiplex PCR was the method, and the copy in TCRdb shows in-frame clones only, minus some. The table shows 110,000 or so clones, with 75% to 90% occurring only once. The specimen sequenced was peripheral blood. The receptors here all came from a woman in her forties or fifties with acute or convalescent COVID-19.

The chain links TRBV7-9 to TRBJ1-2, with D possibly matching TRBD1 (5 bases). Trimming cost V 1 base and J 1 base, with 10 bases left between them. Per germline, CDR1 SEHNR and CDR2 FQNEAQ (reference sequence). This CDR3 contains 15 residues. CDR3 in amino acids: CASSLDRILNYGYTF. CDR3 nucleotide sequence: TGTGCCAGCAGCTTAGACAGGATACTTAACTATGGCTACACCTTC.

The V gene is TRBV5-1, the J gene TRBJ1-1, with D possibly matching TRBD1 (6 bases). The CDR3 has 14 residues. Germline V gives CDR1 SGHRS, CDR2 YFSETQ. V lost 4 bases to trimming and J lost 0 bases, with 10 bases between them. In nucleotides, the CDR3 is TGCGCCAGCAGCGGGGGACACCTGAACACTGAAGCTTTCTTT. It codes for CASSGGHLNTEAFF.

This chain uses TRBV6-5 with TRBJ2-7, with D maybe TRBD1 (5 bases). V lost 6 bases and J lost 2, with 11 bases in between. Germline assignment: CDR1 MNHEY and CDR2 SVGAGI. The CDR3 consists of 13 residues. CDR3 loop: CASRGLSTYEQYF. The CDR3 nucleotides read TGTGCCAGCAGGGGGCTAAGTACCTACGAGCAGTACTTC.

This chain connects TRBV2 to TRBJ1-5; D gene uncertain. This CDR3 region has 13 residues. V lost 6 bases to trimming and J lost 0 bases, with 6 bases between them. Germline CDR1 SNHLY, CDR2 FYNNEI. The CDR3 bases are TGTGCCAGCAGATTTTATAGCAATCAGCCCCAGCATTTT. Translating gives CASRFYSNQPQHF. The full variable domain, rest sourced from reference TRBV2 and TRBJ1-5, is EPEVTQTPSHQVTQMGQEVILRCVPISNHLYFYWYRQILGQKVEFLVSFYNNEISEKSEIFDDQFSVERPDGSNFTLKIRSTKLEDSAMYFCASRFYSNQPQHFGDGTRLSIL.

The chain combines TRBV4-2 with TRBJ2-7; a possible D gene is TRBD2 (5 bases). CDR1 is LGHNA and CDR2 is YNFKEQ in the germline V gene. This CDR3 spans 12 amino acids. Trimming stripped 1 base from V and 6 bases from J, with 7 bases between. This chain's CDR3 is CASSQVSGEQYF. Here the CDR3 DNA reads TGTGCCAGCAGCCAAGTAAGCGGCGAGCAGTACTTC.

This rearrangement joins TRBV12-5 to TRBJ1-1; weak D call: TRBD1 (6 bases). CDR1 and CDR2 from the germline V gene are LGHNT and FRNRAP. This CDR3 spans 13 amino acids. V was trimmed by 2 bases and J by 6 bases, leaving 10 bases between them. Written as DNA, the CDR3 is TGTGCTAGTGGTTTGTCGAAGGGGGCTGAAGCTTTCTTT. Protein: CASGLSKGAEAFF.

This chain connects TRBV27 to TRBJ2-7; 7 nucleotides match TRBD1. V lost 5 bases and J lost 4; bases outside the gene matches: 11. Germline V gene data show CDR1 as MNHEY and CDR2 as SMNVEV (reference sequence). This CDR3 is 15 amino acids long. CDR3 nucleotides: TGTGCCAGCAGTCCGACAGGGTTACTACCTTACGAGCAGTACTTC. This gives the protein CASSPTGLLPYEQYF.

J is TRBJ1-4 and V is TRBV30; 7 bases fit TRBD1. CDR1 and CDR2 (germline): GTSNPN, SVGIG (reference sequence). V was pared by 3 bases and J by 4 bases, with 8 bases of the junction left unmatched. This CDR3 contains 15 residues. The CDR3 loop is CAWSPGQSFNEKLFF. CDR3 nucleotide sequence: TGTGCCTGGAGCCCGGGACAGTCATTTAATGAAAAACTGTTTTTT.

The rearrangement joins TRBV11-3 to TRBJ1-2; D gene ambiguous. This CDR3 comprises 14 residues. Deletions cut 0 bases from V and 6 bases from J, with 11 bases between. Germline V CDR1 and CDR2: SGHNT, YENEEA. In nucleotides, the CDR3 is TGTGCCAGCAGCTTAGACGACACGGTCGATGGCTACACCTTC. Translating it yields CASSLDDTVDGYTF. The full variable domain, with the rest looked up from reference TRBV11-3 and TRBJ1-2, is EAGVVQSPRYKIIEKKQPVAFWCNPISGHNTLYWYLQNLGQGPELLIRYENEEAVDDSQLPKDRFSAERLKGVDSTLKIQPAELGDSAVYLCASSLDDTVDGYTFGSGTRLTVV.

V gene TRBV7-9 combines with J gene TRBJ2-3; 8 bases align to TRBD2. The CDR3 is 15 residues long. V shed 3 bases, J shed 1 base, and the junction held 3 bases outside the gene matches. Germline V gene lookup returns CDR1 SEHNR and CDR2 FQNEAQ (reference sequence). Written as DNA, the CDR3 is TGTGCCAGCAGCTTCCAGCGGGGGCGCACAGATACGCAGTATTTT. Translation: CASSFQRGRTDTQYF.

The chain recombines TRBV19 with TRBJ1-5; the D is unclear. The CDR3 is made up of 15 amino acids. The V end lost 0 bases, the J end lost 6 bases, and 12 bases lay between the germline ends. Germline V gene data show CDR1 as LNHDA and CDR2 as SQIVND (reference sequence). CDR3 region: CASSIEGRDSQPQHF. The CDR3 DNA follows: TGTGCCAGTAGTATAGAGGGGAGGGATTCTCAGCCCCAGCATTTT.

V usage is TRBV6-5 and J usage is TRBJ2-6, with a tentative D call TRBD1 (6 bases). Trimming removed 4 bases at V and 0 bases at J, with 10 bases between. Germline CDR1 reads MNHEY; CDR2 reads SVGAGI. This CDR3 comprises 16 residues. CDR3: CASSWGQISGANVLTF. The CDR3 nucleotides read TGTGCCAGCAGTTGGGGACAAATCTCTGGGGCCAACGTCCTGACTTTC.

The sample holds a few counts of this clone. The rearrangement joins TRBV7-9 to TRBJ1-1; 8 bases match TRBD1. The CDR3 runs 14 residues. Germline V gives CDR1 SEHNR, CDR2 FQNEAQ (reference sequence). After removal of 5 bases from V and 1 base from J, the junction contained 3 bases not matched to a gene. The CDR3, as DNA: TGTGCCAGCAGCCCCGGACAGGGGAACACTGAAGCTTTCTTT. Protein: CASSPGQGNTEAFF.

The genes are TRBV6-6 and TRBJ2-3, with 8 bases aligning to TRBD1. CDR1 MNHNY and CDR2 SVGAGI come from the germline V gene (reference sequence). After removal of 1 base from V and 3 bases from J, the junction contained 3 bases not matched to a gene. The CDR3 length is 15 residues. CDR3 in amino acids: CASSYLGQGTDTQYF. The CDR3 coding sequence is TGTGCCAGCAGTTACTTAGGACAGGGAACAGATACGCAGTATTTT.